The subject of this entry is one T cell receptor beta chain. No antigen is known for it. The sample holds no much larger clone one base away, and base qualities are not on file. The germline V gene specifies SNHLY as CDR1 and FYNNEI as CDR2. V was cut back by 4 bases and J by 2 bases, leaving a gap of 10 bases between them. The CDR3 holds 14 amino acids from the cysteine to the phenylalanine. Just CDR3 DNA is preserved here, 42 bases in frame from base 1. Synthetic TCR analog templates were spiked into each PCR so that absolute template abundance could be estimated from read counts. TCRbeta CDR3 regions were amplified from genomic DNA with bias-controlled V and J gene primers using the immunoSEQ assay. Sequencing of rearranged TCRbeta segments was done at approximately 20X coverage. Per the original workflow: Clustering was used to correct sequencing errors, and CDR3s were annotated against IMGT to assign V, D and J genes. Out-of-frame and stop-codon sequences were excluded, and only productive TCRbeta rearrangements were used in downstream analyses. To compute clonality, Shannon entropy was normalized by the log of the number of unique productive sequences and then subtracted from one. Clones differing between time points or between blood and tumor were identified using Fisher's exact test with Benjamini-Hochberg correction, with an adjusted p below 0.01 applied as the threshold. TCRdb took over this immuneACCESS table, retaining in-frame rearrangements with V and J assigned. Such tables are incomplete; in checked studies, under half of the missing clones stem from an unresolved V gene, and the remainder is unexplained. The DNA gave D and trimming, while V, J and clone size come from that table. The sample profile shows approximately 47,000 clones; 80% to 85% of them were found once. The leading ten clones occupy 1.5% to 2% of the sample.

This sample is drawn from a study of PD-L1 blockade in urothelial cancer (dated by TCRdb to 2017 to 2019). About the investigation overall: Therapy was started at some point between 2013 and 2015 for all patients, and atezolizumab 1,200 mg was administered intravenously every 3 weeks. Patients had an ECOG performance status of 0 or 1 and had received between 0 and 3 prior chemotherapy regimens. Whole exome sequencing and RNA sequencing of pretreatment tumors were performed alongside TCR sequencing in the same patients. Pretreatment tumor samples, along with matched peripheral blood collected serially before and after atezolizumab treatment, underwent TCR sequencing. Twenty-five of 29 patients were identified as males with urothelial cancer of bladder origin, and a prior smoking history was reported by 18 of 29 patients. Durable clinical benefit was achieved by nine patients and was not achieved by 20 patients. Pretreatment blood TCR-seq was available for about 30 patients, at least one posttreatment blood collection was obtained for 24 patients, and tumor TCR-seq was available for 24 patients. Blood samples gave median yields of about 150,000 T cells and 82,636 unique TCRs, along with a median clonality of around 0.08. The study was an exploratory multi-omic analysis of somatic, immune and clinical correlates of response to PD-L1 blockade with atezolizumab in urothelial cancer. Blood samples were analyzed 3 weeks after the start of treatment (second dose) and 6 weeks after the start of treatment. Durable clinical benefit was defined as progression-free survival longer than 6 months, and TCR features were also tested against progression-free and overall survival. Findings and caveats that apply to the study as a whole: At 3 weeks after the start of treatment, tumor-associated TCR clones in peripheral blood had expanded more in patients with durable benefit (n ≈ 22, p = 0.022). A pretreatment peripheral blood TCR clonality below the median was linked to improved progression-free and overall survival. Small sample size (n of about 29) and many exploratory analyses mean the results are intended to be hypothesis-generating.

According to the study, the label for this sample's time point signals: pretreatment peripheral blood. The cohort included under 35 patients with locally advanced or metastatic urothelial carcinoma who were treated at Memorial Sloan Kettering on a trial protocol. Peripheral blood mononuclear cells were collected pretreatment and during treatment, with between 1 and 8 total time points per patient. The Qiagen DNeasy Blood extraction kit was used to purify genomic DNA from total PBMCs and from tumor samples. PBMCs were collected pretreatment and during treatment and were isolated and stored as previously described.

The receptor was derived from a middle-aged man with urothelial cancer. Rearrangement joined TRBV2 to TRBJ2-3; perhaps TRBD2 is the D gene, with 6 bases matching. Specimen: PBMCs, collected around atezolizumab (anti-PD-L1) treatment. CDR3 loop: CASSGGVPTDTQYF. The DNA sequence reads TGTGCCAGCAGTGGGGGGGTCCCCACAGATACGCAGTATTTT. The entire variable domain, with the stretches around the CDR3 drawn from the reference TRBV2 and TRBJ2-3 proteins, is EPEVTQTPSHQVTQMGQEVILRCVPISNHLYFYWYRQILGQKVEFLVSFYNNEISEKSEIFDDQFSVERPDGSNFTLKIRSTKLEDSAMYFCASSGGVPTDTQYFGPGTRLTVL.